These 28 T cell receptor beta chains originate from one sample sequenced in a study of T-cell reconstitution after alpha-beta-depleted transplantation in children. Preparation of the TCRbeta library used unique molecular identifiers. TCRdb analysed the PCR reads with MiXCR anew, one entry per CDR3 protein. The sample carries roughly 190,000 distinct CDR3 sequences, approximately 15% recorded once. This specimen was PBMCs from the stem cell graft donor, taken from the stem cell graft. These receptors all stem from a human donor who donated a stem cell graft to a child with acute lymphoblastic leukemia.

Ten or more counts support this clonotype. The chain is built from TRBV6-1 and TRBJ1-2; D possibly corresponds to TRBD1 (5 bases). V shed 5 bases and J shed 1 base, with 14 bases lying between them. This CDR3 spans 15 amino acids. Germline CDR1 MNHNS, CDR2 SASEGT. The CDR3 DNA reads TGTGCCAGCAGTCCCCTTGGGACCCTTAACTATGGCTACACCTTC. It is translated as CASSPLGTLNYGYTF.

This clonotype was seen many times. CDR3 amino acids: CASSPQGRGYNEQFF. The CDR3 DNA is TGTGCCAGCAGCCCTCAGGGGCGCGGGTACAATGAGCAGTTCTTC. The V gene is TRBV28, the J gene TRBJ2-1; D may be TRBD1 (6 bases). In germline, CDR1 is MDHEN, CDR2 SYDVKM. The CDR3 sequence is 15 residues long. V lost 6 bases and J lost 4, with 16 bases in between.

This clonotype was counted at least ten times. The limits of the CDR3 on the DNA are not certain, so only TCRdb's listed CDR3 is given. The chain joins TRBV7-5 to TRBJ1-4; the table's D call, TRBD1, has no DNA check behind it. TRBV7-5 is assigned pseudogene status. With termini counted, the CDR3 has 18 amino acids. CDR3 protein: CISVSEARGQESNEKLFF.

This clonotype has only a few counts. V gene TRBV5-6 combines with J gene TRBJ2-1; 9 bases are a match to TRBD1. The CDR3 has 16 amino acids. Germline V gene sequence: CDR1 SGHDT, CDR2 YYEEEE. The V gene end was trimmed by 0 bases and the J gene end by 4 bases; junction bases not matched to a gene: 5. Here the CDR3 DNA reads TGTGCCAGCAGCTTGGCGACAGGGGGACGGTACAATGAGCAGTTCTTC. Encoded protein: CASSLATGGRYNEQFF.

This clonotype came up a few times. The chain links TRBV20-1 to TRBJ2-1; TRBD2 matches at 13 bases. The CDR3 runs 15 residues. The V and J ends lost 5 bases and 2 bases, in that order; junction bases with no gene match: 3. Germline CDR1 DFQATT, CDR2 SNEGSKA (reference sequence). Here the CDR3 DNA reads TGCAGTGCTCAACTAGCGGGAGGGCCCTACAATGAGCAGTTCTTC. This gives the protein CSAQLAGGPYNEQFF.

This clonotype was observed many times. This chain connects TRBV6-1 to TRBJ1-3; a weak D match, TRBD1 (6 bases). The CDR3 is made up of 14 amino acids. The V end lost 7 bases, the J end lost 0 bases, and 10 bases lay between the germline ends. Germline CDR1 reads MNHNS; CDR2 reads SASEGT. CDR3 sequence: CASTNRVSGNTIYF. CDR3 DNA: TGTGCCAGCACTAACAGGGTCTCTGGAAACACCATATATTTT.

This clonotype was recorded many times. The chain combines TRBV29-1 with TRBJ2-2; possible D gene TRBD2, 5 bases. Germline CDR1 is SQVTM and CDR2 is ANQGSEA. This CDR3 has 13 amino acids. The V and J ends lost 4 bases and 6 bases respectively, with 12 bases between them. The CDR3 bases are TGCAGCGTTGCCGAGGGAGCATCCGGGGAGCTGTTTTTT. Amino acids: CSVAEGASGELFF.

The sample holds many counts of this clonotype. Written as DNA, the CDR3 is TGTGCCAGCAGTCGTTACATACTTACAGGAGCCTCGAGGAGAGTCTCTGGGGCCAACGTCCTGACTTTC. It encodes CASSRYILTGASRRVSGANVLTF. The chain is built from TRBV6-9 and TRBJ2-6; tentatively, D is TRBD1 (5 bases). V shed 5 bases and J shed 0 bases, with 32 bases lying between them. This CDR3 spans 23 amino acids. Germline CDR1 is MNHGY and CDR2 is SVAAGI.

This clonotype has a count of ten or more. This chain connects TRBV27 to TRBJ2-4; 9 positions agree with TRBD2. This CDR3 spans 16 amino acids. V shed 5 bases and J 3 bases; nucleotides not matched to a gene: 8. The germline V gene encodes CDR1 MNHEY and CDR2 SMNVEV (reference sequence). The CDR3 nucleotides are TGTGCCAGCAGTCAAAAAGCGGGAGGTGGCAAAAACATTCAGTACTTC. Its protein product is CASSQKAGGGKNIQYF.

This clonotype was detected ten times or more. CDR3 DNA sequence: TGCAGTGCTAGAGATTATCTGAACACTGAAGCTTTCTTT. Translation gives CSARDYLNTEAFF. The V call is TRBV20-1, the J call TRBJ1-1; D not certain. The CDR3 has 13 residues. CDR1 and CDR2 (germline): DFQATT, SNEGSKA (reference sequence). Trimming cost V 0 bases and J 0 bases, with 5 bases left between them.

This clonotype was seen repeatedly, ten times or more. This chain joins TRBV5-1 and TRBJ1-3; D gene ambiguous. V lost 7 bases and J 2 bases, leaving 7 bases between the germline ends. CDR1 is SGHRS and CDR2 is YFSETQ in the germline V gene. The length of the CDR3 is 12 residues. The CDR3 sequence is CASSQPGNTIYF. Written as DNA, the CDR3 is TGCGCCAGCTCCCAGCCTGGAAACACCATATATTTT.

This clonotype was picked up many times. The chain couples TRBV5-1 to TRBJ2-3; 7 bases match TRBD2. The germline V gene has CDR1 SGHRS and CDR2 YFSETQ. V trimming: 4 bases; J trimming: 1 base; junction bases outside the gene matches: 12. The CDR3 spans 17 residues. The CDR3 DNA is TGCGCCAGCAGCGGGCTGTGGGAGGGCCGGGGCACAGATACGCAGTATTTT. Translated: CASSGLWEGRGTDTQYF.

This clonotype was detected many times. The DNA for the CDR3 is TGTGCCGTAACAAGTACTAATGAAAAACTGTTTTTT. Translation: CAVTSTNEKLFF. This chain uses TRBV7-9 with TRBJ1-4; D not resolved. Germline assignment: CDR1 SEHNR and CDR2 FQNEAQ (reference sequence). Trimming took 11 bases from V and 2 from J, leaving 9 bases between them. This CDR3 region has 12 residues.

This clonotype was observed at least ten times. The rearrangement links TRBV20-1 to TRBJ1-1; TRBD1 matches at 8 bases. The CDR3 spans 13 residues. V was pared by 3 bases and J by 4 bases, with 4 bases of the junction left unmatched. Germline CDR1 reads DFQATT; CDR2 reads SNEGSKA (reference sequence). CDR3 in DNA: TGCAGTGCTAGCAACAGGGGGAGCACTGAAGCTTTCTTT. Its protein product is CSASNRGSTEAFF.

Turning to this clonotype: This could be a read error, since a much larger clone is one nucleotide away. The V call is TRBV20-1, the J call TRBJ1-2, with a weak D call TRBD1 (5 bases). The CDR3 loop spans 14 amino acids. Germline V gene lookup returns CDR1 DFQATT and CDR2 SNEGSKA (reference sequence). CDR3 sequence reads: CCARLTQGAYGYTF. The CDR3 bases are TGCTGTGCTAGACTCACCCAGGGAGCGTATGGCTACACCTTC.

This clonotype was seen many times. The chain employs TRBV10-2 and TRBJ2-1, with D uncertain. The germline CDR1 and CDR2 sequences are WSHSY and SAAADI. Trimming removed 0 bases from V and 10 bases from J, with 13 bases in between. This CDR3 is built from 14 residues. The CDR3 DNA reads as TGCGCCAGCAGTGAGTCAAGGCGGACCACCGAGCAGTTCTTC. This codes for CASSESRRTTEQFF.

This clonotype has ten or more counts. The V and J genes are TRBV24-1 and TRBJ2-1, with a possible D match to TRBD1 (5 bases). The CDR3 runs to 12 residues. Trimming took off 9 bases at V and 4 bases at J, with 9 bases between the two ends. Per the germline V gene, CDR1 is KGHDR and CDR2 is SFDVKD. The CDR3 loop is CATPTEYNEQFF. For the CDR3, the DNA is TGTGCCACCCCGACAGAATACAATGAGCAGTTCTTC.

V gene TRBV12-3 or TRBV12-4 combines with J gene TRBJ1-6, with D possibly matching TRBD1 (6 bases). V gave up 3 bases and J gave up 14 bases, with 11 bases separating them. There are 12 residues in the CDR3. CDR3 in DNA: TGTGCCAGCAGTTTGTTCAGGGGCACCCTCCACTTT. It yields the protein CASSLFRGTLHF.

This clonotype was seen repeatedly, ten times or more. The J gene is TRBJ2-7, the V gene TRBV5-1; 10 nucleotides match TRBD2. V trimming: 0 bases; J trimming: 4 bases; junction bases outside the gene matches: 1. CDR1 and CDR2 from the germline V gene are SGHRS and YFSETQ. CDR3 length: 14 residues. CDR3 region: CASSLASGRYEQYF. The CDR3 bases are TGCGCCAGCAGCTTGGCTAGCGGGAGATACGAGCAGTACTTC.

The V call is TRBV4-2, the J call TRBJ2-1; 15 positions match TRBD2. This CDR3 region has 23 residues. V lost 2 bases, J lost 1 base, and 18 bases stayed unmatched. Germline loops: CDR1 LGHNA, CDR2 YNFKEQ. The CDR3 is CASSQPDKGLAGGPGTSYNEQFF. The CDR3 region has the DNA TGTGCCAGCAGCCAACCCGATAAAGGACTAGCGGGAGGGCCGGGAACATCCTACAATGAGCAGTTCTTC.

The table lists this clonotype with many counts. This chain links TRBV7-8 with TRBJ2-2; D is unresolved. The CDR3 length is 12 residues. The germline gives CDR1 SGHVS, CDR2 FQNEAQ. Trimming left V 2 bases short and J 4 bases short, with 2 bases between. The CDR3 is CASSLPTGELFF. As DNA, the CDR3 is TGTGCCAGCAGCTTACCCACCGGGGAGCTGTTTTTT.

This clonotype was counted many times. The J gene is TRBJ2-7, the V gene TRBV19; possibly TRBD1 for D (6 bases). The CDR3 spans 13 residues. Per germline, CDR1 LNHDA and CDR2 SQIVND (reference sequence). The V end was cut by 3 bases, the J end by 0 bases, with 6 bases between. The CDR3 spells CASSMDSSYEQYF. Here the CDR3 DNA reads TGTGCCAGTAGTATGGACAGCTCCTACGAGCAGTACTTC.

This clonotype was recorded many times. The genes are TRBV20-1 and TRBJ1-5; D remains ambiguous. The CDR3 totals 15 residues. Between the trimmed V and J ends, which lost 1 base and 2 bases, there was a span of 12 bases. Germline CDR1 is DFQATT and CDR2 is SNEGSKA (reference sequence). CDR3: CSARVGGGRNQPQHF. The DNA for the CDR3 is TGCAGTGCTAGAGTGGGTGGAGGACGCAATCAGCCCCAGCATTTT.

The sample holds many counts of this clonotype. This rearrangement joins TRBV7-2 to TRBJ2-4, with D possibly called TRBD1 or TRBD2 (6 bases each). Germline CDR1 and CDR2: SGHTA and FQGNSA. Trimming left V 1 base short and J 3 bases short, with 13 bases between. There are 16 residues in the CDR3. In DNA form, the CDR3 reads TGTGCCAGCAGCTTAGTCGGCAGGGGAGGCAAAAACATTCAGTACTTC. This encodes CASSLVGRGGKNIQYF. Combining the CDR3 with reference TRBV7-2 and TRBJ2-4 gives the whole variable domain GAGVSQSPSNKVTEKGKDVELRCDPISGHTALYWYRQSLGQGLEFLIYFQGNSAPDKSGLPSDRFSAERTGGSVSTLTIQRTQQEDSAVYLCASSLVGRGGKNIQYFGAGTRLSVL.

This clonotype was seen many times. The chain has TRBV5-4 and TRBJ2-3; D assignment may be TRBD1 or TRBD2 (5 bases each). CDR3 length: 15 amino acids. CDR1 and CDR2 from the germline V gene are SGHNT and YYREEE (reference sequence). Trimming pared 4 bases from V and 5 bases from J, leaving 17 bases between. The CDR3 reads CASSLYLGEKDTQYF. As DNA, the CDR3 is TGTGCCAGCAGCCTATACCTGGGGGAAAAAGATACGCAGTATTTT.

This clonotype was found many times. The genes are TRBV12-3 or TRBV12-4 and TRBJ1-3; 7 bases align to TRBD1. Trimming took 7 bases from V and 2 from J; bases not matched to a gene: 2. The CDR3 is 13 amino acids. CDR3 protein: CASTGTAGNTIYF. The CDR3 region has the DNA TGTGCCAGCACCGGGACAGCTGGAAACACCATATATTTT.

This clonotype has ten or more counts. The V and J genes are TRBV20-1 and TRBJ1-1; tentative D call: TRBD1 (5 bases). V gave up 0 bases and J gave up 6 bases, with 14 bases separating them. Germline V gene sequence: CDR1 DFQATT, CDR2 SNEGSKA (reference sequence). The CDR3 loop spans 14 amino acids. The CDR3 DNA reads TGCAGTGCTAGAGATGAGAGGGGCCAGGCTGAAGCTTTCTTT. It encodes CSARDERGQAEAFF.

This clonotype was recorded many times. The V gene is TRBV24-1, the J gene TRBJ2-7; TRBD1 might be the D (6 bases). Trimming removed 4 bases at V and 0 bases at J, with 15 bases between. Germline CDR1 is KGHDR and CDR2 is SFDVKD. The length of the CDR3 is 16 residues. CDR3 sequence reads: CATSEDDRYNSYEQYF. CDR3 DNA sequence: TGTGCCACCAGTGAGGACGACAGGTACAACTCCTACGAGCAGTACTTC.